Below, one T cell receptor (beta chain) is given with its context. What it binds is not known. This sample was included in a study of cytomegalovirus exposure and HLA in healthy donors. Whole-study results and caveats: A later examination showed that TCR association rates differed by HLA locus, with DRB1 most and HLA-C fewest. TCR beta sequences reportedly predicted most subjects' HLA-A and HLA-B alleles accurately. A missense variant in DCLRE1C was later tied to TCR beta V- and J-gene trimming. Most observed TCR sequences were rare, whereas some public TCRs were detected in many donors.

The PCR employed 60 Vbeta primers together with 13 Jbeta primers. Method: immunoSEQ multiplex PCR; TCRdb's copy keeps in-frame clones and lacks some. Among roughly 200,000 clones listed, just under 85% were seen once. The CDR3 totals 14 residues. The V gene's germline CDR1 is MNHNS and CDR2 SASEGT. The V and J ends lost 8 bases and 7 bases respectively, with 21 bases between them. This chain links TRBV6-1 with TRBJ2-7; D is perhaps TRBD1 (5 bases). The specimen sequenced was PBMCs. This receptor was identified in a woman aged 40 to 49 in good health and CMV-seronegative. CDR3 coding DNA: TGTGCCAGCCCCTCTAAAGGGGCCCGATTGGAGCAGTACTTC. This translates into CASPSKGARLEQYF.